This TCR beta chain was sequenced for a study of Ad26.COV2.S vaccination and SARS-CoV-2 variants. Across the whole study: Donor had been placed in the Ad26.COV2.S arm of the COV1001 trial. Study-level results: Total T cell responses may have been underestimated by the TCR breadth and depth analyses.

A word on this clone: Its cognate antigen is unknown.

Treatment reported: 15 to 20 received Ad26.COV2.S at low or high dose, single or two shots; 5 received placebo; per-sample allocation not given. The study sampled participants on day 63 after the first vaccine or placebo injection. The study used a vaccine consisting of an Ad26 vector that expressed Wuhan-strain SARS-CoV-2 spike. There are 14 residues in the CDR3. Trimming cost V 0 bases and J 4 bases, with 9 bases left between them. CDR1 and CDR2 from the germline V gene are LNHNV and YYDKDF (reference sequence). Some clones are missing from TCRdb's copy, which holds only in-frame ones; the method was immunoSEQ multiplex PCR. The sample consists of a few hundred thousand clones, around 91% of them appearing once.

The rearrangement joins TRBV15 to TRBJ1-2; D is perhaps TRBD1 (5 bases). The material was peripheral blood, obtained in a trial of Ad26.COV2.S vaccine versus placebo. The receptor was derived from a person aged 18 to 59 who received the Ad26.COV2.S COVID-19 vaccine or a placebo. The CDR3 DNA sequence: TGTGCCACCAGCAGAGAAAGGGGAATCTATGGCTACACCTTC. Its translation is CATSRERGIYGYTF. The complete variable domain, with remaining parts taken from reference TRBV15 and TRBJ1-2, reads DAMVIQNPRYQVTQFGKPVTLSCSQTLNHNVMYWYQQKSSQAPKLLFHYYDKDFNNEADTPDNFQSRRPNTSFCFLDIRSPGLGDTAMYLCATSRERGIYGYTFGSGTRLTVV.